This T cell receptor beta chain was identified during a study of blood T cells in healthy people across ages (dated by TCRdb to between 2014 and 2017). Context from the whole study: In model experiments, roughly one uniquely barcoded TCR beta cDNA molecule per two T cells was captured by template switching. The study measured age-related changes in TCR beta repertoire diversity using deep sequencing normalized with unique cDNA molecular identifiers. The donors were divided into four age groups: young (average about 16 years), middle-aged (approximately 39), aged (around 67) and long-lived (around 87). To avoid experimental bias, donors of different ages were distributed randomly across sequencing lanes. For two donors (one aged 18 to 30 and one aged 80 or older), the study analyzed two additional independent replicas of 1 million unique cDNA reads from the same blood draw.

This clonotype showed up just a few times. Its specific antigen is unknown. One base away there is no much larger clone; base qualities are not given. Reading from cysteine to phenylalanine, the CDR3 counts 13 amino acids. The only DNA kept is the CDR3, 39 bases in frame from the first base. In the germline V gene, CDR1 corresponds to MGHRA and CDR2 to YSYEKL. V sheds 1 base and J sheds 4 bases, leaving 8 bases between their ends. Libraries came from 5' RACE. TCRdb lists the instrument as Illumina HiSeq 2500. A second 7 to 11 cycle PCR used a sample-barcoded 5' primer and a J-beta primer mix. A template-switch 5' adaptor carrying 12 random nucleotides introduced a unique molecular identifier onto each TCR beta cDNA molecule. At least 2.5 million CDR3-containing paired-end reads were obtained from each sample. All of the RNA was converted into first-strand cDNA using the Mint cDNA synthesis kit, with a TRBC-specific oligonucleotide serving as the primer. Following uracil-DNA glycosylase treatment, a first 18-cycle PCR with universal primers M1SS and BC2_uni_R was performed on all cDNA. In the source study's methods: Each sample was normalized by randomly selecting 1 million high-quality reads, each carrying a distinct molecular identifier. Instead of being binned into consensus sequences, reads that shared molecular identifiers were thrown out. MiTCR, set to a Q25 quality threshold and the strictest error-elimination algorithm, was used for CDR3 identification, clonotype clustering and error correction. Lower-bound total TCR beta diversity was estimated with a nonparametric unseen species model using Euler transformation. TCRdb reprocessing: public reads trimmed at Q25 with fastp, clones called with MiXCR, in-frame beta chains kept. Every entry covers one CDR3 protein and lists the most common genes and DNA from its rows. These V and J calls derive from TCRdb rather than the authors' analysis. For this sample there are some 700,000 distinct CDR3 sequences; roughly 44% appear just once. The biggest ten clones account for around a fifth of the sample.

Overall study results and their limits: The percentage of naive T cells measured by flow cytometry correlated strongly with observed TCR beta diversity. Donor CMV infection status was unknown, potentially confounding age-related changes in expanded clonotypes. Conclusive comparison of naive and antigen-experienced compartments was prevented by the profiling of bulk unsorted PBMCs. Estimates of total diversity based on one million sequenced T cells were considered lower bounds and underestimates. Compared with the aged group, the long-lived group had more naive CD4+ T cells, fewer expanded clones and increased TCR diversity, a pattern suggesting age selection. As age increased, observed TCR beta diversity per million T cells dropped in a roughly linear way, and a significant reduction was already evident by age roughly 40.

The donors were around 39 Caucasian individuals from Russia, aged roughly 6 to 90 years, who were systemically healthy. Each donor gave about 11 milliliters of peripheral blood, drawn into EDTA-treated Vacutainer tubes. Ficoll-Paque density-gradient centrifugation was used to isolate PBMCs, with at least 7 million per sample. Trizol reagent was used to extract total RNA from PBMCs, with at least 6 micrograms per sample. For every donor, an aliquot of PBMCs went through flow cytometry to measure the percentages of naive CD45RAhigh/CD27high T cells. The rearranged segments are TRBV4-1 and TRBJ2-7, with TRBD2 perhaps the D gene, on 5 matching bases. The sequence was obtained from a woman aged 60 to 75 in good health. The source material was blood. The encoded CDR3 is CASSQVRDYEQYF. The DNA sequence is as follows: TGCGCCAGCAGCCAAGTTCGGGATTACGAGCAGTACTTC.